The text below deals with one T cell receptor beta chain. These data belong to a study of shared clonotypes between healthy human individuals. Study summary: Aged 18 to 49, the donors were a couple of women and a few men.

Only in-frame clones appear in the TCRdb table, and some are missing; sequencing was by immunoSEQ multiplex PCR. Among over a million clones listed, more than 95% were seen once. Donors included only healthy HIV-negative adults lacking recent acute infections or vaccinations. The CDR3 length is 17 residues. V lost 5 bases and J lost 2; bases outside the gene matches: 10. CDR1 KGHSH and CDR2 LQKENI come from the germline V gene. Sequencing was performed on naive CD4+ T cells sorted from blood. Described subset: CD45RA+ positively selected. V is TRBV18 and J is TRBJ2-3; 10 bases line up with TRBD2. The source is a man aged 30 to 45 in good health. CDR3 sequence: CASSSSTGLAVTDTQYF. DNA for the CDR3: TGTGCCAGCTCATCCTCAACAGGACTAGCGGTCACAGATACGCAGTATTTT.